This T cell receptor (beta chain) was sequenced for a study of memory CD4+ T cells and cytomegalovirus serostatus. The sort gate was single viable CD3+CD4+CD8-CD45RO+ cells for memory CD4+ T cells. Donors' CMV status reflects serum IgG against pp150, pp28, p38, p52. The assay was immunoSEQ multiplex PCR, and TCRdb's table has in-frame clones only and misses some. The sample records about 59,000 clones, 81% being singletons. Study-wide results and caveats: Suggested: most of the CMV-linked TCR signature lies in CD4+ memory cells.

Worth noting for this clone: Its antigen is unknown.

Germline trimming cut 3 bases from V and 4 bases from J; bases unmatched to any gene: 15. There are 18 residues in the CDR3. Germline lookup yields CDR1 SNHLY and CDR2 FYNNEI. This TCR was recovered from an adult in good health and CMV-seronegative. The sequenced sample consisted of memory CD4+ T cells from blood. The rearrangement joins TRBV2 to TRBJ2-7; 10 bases match TRBD2. The CDR3 loop reads CASSDLASGSPSGYEQYF. CDR3 bases: TGTGCCAGCAGTGACCTGGCTAGCGGGAGTCCCTCGGGGTACGAGCAGTACTTC.